This T cell receptor beta chain was obtained from a study of human T cells and chemical hapten exposure. Study summary: The patients, most of them female, presented with alopecia areata, totalis or universalis. Minor pooled library volume differences mainly drove per-sample TCR yield variation.

Authors' methods: 96,000 or so TCRs per sample was the median, with a range of roughly 23,224 to 750,000. Via MiXCR, TCRdb re-called the RACE reads, giving one row per CDR3 protein. TCRdb's processing, not the authors', yielded these V and J calls. The sample yields around 75,000 distinct CDR3 sequences, around 10% seen once. Sample time point: patch test 2, 6 weeks after DPC sensitization. The treatment here: therapeutic diphenylcyclopropenone sensitization with weekly scalp DPC. Study-wide findings and caveats: Controls had significantly fewer large CDR3 similarity clusters than were formed by expanded TCRs.

A word on this clonotype: Its specificity is unknown. One base away lies a much larger clone, so this may be a sequencing read error.

Germline CDR1 SGHTA, CDR2 FQGNSA. The ends were cut back, 5 bases at V and 5 bases at J, with 17 bases in the middle. The CDR3 is 15 amino acids. The rearrangement uses TRBV7-2 and TRBJ2-3; D possibly corresponds to TRBD1 (5 bases). The TCR originated in a woman in her 50s with alopecia areata. Some clones in this sample may be carry-over from other donors' samples. Sequencing was performed on whole blood, taken in connection with sensitization to the hapten diphenylcyclopropenone (DPC). The CDR3 loop reads CASSRRGKGQDTQYF. CDR3 bases: TGTGCCAGCAGCCGAAGGGGCAAGGGGCAAGATACGCAGTATTTT.